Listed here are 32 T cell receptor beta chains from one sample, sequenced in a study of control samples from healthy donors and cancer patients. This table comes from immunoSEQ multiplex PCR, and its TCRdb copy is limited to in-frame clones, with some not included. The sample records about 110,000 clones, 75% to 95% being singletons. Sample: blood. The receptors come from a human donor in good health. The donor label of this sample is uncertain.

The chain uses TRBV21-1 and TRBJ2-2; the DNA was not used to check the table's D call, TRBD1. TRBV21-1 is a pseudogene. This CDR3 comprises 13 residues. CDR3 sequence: CASSDEGGGELFF. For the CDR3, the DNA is TGTGCCAGCAGCGACGAAGGGGGCGGGGAGCTGTTTTTT.

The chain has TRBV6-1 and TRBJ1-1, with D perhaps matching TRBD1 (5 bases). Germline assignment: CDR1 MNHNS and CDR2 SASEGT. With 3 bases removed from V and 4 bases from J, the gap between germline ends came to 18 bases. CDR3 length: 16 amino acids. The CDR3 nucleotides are TGTGCCAGCAGTGATCGGGCAGGGACGAGTAGCACTGAAGCTTTCTTT. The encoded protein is CASSDRAGTSSTEAFF.

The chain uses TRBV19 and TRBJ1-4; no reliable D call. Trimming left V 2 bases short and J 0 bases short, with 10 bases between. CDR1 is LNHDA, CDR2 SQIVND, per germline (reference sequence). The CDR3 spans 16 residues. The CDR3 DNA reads TGTGCCAGTAGTATAACCAGGAGGTCAACTAATGAAAAACTGTTTTTT. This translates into CASSITRRSTNEKLFF.

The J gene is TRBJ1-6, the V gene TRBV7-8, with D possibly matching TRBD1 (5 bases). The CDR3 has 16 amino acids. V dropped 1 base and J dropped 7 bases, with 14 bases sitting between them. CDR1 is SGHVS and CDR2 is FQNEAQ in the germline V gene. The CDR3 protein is CASSLGALGTNSPLHF. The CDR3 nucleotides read TGTGCCAGCAGCTTAGGGGCCCTCGGGACGAATTCACCCCTCCACTTT.

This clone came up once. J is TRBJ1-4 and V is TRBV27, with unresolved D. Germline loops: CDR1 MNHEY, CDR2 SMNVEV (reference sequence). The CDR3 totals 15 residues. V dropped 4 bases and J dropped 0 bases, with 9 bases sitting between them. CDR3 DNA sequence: TGTGCCAGCAGTTCTTACAGTACAACTAATGAAAAACTGTTTTTT. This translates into CASSSYSTTNEKLFF.

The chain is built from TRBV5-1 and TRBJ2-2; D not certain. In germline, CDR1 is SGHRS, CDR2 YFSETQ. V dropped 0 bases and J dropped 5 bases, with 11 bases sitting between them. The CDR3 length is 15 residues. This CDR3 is CASSLGSFDTGELFF. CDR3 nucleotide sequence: TGCGCCAGCAGCTTGGGAAGCTTCGATACCGGGGAGCTGTTTTTT.

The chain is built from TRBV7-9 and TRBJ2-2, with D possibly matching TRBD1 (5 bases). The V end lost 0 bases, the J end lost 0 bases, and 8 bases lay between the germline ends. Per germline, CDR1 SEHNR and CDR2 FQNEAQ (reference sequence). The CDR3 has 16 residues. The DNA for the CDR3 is TGTGCCAGCAGCTTAGCCGACAGCCCGAACACCGGGGAGCTGTTTTTT. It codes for CASSLADSPNTGELFF.

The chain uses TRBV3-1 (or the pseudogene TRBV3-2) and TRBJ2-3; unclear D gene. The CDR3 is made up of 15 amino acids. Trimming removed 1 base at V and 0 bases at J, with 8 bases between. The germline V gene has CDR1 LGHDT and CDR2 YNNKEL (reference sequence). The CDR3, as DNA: TGTGCCAGCAGCCAAGGGACGACTAGCACAGATACGCAGTATTTT. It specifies CASSQGTTSTDTQYF.

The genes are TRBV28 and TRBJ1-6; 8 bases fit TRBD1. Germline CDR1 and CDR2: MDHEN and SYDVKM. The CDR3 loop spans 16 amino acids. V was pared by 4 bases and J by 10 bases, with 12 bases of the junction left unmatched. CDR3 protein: CASSYPGQGGESPLHF. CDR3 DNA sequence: TGTGCCAGCAGTTATCCCGGACAGGGCGGTGAGTCACCCCTCCACTTT.

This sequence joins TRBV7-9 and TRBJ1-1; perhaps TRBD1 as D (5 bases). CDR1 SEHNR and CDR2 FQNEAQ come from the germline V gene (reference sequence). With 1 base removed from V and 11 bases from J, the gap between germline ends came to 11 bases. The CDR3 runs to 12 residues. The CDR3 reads CASSLEGAKAFF. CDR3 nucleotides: TGTGCCAGCAGCTTAGAAGGGGCAAAGGCTTTCTTT.

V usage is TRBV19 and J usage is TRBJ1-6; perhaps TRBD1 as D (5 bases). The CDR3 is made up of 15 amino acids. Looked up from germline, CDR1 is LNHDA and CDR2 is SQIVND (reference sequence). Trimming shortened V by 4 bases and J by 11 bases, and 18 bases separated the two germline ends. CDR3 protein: CASSTGHLDRAPLHF. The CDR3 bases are TGTGCCAGTAGTACAGGACACCTGGATCGGGCACCCCTCCACTTT.

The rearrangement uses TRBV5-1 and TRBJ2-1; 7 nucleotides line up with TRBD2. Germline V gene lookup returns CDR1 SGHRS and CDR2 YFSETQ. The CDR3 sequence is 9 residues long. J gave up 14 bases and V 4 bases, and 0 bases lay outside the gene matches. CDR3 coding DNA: TGCGCCAGCAGCCGGGGGGAGTTCTTC. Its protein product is CASSRGEFF.

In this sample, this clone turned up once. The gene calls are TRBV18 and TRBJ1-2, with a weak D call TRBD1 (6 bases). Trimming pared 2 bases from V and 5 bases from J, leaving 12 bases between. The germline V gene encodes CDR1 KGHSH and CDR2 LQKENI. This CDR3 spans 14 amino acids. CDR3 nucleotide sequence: TGTGCCAGCTCACCAACAGGACAGCCATATGGCTACACCTTC. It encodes CASSPTGQPYGYTF.

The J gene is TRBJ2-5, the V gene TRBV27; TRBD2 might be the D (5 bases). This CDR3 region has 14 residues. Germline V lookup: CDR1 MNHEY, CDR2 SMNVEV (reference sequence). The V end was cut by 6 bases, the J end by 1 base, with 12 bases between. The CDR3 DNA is TGTGCCAGCAGCCACATCGGGGTCCAAGAGACCCAGTACTTC. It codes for CASSHIGVQETQYF.

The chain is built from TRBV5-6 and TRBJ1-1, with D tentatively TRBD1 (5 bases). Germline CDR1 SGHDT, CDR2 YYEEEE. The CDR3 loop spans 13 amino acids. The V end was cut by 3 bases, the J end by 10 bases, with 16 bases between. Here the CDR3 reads CASSSTGARGAFF. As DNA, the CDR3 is TGTGCCAGCAGCTCTACAGGCGCCCGTGGAGCTTTCTTT.

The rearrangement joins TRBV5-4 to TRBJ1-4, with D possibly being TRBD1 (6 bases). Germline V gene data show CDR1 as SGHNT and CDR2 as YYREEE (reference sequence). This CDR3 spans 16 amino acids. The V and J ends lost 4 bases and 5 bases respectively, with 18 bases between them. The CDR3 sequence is CASSPEGGGANEKLFF. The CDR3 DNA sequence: TGTGCCAGCAGCCCCGAAGGAGGGGGGGCAAATGAAAAACTGTTTTTT.

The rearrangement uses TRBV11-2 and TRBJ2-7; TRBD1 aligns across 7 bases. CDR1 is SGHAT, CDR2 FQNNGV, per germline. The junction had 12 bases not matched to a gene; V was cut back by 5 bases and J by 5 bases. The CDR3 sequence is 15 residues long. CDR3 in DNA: TGTGCCAGCAGCCCTCCGCTGACAGGGTCGGACGAGCAGTACTTC. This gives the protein CASSPPLTGSDEQYF.

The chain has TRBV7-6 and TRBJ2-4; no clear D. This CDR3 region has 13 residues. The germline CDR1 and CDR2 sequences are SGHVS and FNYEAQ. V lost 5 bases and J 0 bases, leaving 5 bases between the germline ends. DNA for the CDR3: TGTGCCAGCAGCCCATTAGCCAAAAACATTCAGTACTTC. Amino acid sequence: CASSPLAKNIQYF.

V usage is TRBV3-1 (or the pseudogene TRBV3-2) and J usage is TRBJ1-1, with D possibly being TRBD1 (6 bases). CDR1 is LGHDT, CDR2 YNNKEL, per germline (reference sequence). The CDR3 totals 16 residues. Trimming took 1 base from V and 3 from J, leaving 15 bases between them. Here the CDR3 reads CASSQGLGAYDTEAFF. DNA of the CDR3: TGTGCCAGCAGCCAAGGACTGGGGGCTTATGACACTGAAGCTTTCTTT.

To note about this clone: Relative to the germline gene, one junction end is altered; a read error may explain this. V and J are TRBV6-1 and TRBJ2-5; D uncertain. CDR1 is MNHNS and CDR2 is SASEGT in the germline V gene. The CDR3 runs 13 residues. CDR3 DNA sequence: TGTGCCAGCAGAGAAGCCCAAGTGGAGACCCAGTACTTC. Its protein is CASREAQVETQYF.

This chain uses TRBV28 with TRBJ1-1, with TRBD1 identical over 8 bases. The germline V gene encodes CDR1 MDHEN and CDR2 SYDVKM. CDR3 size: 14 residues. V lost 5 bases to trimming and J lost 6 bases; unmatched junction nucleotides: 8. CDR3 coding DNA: TGTGCCAGCAGTGTCGCACAGGGGGATGCTGAAGCTTTCTTT. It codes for CASSVAQGDAEAFF.

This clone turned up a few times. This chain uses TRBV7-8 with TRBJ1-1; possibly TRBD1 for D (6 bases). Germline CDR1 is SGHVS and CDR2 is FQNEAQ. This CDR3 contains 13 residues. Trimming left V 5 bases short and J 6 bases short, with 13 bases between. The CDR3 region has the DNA TGTGCCAGCAGCCCGAACAGGGCCTCTGAAGCTTTCTTT. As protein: CASSPNRASEAFF.

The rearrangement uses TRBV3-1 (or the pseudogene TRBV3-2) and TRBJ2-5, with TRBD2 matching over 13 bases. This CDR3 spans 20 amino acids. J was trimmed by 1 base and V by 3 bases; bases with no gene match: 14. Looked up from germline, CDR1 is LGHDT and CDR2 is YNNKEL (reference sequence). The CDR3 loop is CASSHRYRTSGGAPQETQYF. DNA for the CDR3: TGTGCCAGCAGCCACCGATATCGAACTAGCGGGGGGGCCCCCCAAGAGACCCAGTACTTC.

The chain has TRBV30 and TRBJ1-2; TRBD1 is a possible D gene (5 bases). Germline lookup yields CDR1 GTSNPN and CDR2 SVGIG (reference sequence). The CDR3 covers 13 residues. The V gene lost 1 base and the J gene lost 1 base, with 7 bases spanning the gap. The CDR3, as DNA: TGTGCCTGGAGTGCCCAGGGTAACTATGGCTACACCTTC. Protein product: CAWSAQGNYGYTF.

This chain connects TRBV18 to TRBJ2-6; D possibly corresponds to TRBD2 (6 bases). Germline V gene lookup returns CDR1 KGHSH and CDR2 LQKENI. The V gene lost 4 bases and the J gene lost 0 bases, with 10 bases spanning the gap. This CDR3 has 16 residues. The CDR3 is CASSRGLISGANVLTF. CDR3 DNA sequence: TGTGCCAGCTCACGGGGACTTATCTCTGGGGCCAACGTCCTGACTTTC.

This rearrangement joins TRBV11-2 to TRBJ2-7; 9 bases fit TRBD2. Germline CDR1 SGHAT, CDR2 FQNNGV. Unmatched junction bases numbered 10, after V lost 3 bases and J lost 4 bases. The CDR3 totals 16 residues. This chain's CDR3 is CASSLVSSGVRYEQYF. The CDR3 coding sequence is TGTGCCAGCAGCTTGGTTTCTAGCGGGGTTAGGTACGAGCAGTACTTC.

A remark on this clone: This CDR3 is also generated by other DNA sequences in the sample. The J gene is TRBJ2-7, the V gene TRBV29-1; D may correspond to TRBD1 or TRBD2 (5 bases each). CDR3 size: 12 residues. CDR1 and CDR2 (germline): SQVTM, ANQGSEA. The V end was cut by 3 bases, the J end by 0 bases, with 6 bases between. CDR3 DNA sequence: TGCAGCGTTGAGGGGGACTCCTACGAGCAGTACTTC. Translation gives CSVEGDSYEQYF.

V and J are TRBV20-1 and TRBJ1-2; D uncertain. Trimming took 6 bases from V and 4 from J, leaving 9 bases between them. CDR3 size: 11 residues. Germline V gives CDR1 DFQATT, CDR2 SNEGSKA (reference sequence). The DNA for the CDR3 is TGCAGTGCCCCGGACTCCTATGGCTACACCTTC. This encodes CSAPDSYGYTF.

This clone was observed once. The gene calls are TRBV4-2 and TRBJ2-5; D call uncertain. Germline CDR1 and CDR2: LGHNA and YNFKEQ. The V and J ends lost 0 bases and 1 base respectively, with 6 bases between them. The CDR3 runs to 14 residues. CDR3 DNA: TGTGCCAGCAGCCAAGACAGGACCCAAGAGACCCAGTACTTC. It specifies CASSQDRTQETQYF.

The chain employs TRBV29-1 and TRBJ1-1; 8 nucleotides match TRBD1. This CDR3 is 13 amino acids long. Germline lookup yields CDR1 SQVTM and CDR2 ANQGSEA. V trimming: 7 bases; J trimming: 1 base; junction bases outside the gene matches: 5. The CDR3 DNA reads TGCAGCGCCTGTGACAGGGGGAACACTGAAGCTTTCTTT. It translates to CSACDRGNTEAFF.

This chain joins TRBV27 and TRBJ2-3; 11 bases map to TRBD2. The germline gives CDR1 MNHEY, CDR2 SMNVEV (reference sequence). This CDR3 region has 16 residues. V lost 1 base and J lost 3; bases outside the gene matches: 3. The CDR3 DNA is TGTGCCAGCAGTTTATTGCCTAGCGGGGGGACAGATACGCAGTATTTT. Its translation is CASSLLPSGGTDTQYF.

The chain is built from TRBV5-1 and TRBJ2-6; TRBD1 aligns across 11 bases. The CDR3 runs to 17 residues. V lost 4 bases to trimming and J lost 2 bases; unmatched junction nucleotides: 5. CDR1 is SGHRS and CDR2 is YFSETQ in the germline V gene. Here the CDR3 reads CASSDPGQGAGANVLTF. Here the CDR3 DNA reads TGCGCCAGCAGCGATCCGGGACAGGGGGCTGGGGCCAACGTCCTGACTTTC.